This T cell receptor (beta chain) was captured by sequencing in a study of regulatory T cells in long-lasting Graves disease. Study-wide points: TCR diversity was lower in persistent Graves' patients (versus newly diagnosed ones).

Researchers made TCR beta libraries by using iRepertoire HTBI primers and running Arm-PCR on CDR3 regions. TCRdb called the multiplex PCR reads again in MiXCR, with one record for every CDR3 protein. The table records 530,000 or so distinct CDR3 sequences, 15% to 20% of them present only once. This clonotype was seen ten or more times. Antigen: not known. Time point defined: newly diagnosed GD, antithyroid drugs for less than 3 months. There was RNA extracted from PBMCs, and the TCR library was made from it. These data were likewise used in another study, on T cells in Graves' hyperthyroidism and ophthalmopathy.

Sequences were derived from peripheral blood mononuclear cells (PBMCs), sampled at new diagnosis, from a patient treated with antithyroid drugs. The source is a man younger than 30 with Graves disease.

Here the CDR3 reads CASSQGAQQYF. The CDR3 DNA reads as TGTGCCAGCAGTCAGGGTGCGCAGCAGTACTTC. The chain employs TRBV28 and TRBJ2-7; a weak D match, TRBD1 (5 bases). Between the trimmed V and J ends, which lost 5 bases and 8 bases, there was a span of 10 bases. The germline V gene encodes CDR1 MDHEN and CDR2 SYDVKM. The CDR3 extends over 11 amino acids.